This paragraph reports one T cell receptor beta chain. Its antigen is unknown. This specimen belongs to a study of T cells in tuberculosis. Study overall: A South African cohort included IGRA-negative adolescents, latently infected IGRA-positive adolescents and adults with active tuberculosis.

Produced via immunoSEQ multiplex PCR; TCRdb's table is partial and in-frame only. The sample holds some 40,000 clones, about 96% seen once. Unsorted cryopreserved PBMC were sequenced, averaging roughly 94,000 T cells per clinical donor. Study findings and constraints: A GMM-specific repertoire classifier reached around 85% accuracy, AUROC approximately 0.9. The TCR-beta difference was not significant; alpha differences partly reflected length.

Input material: PBMCs. This sequence originates from a donor between 5 and 29 years old with latent tuberculosis or without tuberculosis infection.

CDR3 region: CASSLAGTASNEKLFF. The CDR3 DNA follows: TGCGCCAGCAGCTTGGCCGGGACAGCCTCGAATGAAAAACTGTTTTTT. The chain employs TRBV5-1 and TRBJ1-4, with 7 bases lining up with TRBD1. The CDR3 is made up of 16 amino acids. In germline, CDR1 is SGHRS, CDR2 YFSETQ. The J segment lost 5 bases and the V segment lost 0 bases, leaving 7 bases of the junction unmatched.